The rows below give T cell receptor beta chains drawn from one sample of a study of blood T cell repertoires in COVID-19. Produced via immunoSEQ multiplex PCR; TCRdb's table is partial and in-frame only. The sample has 95,000 to 150,000 clones, roughly 88% seen once. Sequencing was carried out using peripheral blood. The receptors were gathered from a human donor in a cohort sampled during active COVID-19. The CDR3 runs from the conserved cysteine through the conserved F or W. Fields, in order: D gene, clone size, V gene, J gene, CDR3 protein, CDR3 DNA. A D gene is named only where the DNA matches it firmly. Size is omitted from some rows. Given values are once, few, many or a class for expanded clones.

NA	NA	TRBV7-9	TRBJ2-7	CASSFLSEQYF	TGTGCCAGCAGCTTCCTTAGCGAGCAGTACTTC
NA	NA	TRBV7-2	TRBJ2-7	CASSLAYSPSYEQYF	TGTGCCAGCAGCCTCGCGTATTCCCCCTCCTACGAGCAGTACTTC
TRBD2	NA	TRBV5-1	TRBJ2-3	CASSSGSGHSTDTQYF	TGCGCCAGCAGCTCCGGTAGCGGGCACAGCACAGATACGCAGTATTTT
TRBD2	NA	TRBV4-1	TRBJ2-7	CASSQSGTSGRSYEQYF	TGCGCCAGCAGCCAAAGTGGGACTAGCGGGAGGTCCTACGAGCAGTACTTC
TRBD2	NA	TRBV28	TRBJ2-3	CASSLPSGLTDTQYF	TGTGCCAGCAGCCTTCCTAGCGGTCTCACAGATACGCAGTATTTT
NA	NA	TRBV12-3/TRBV12-4	TRBJ2-1	CASSLNSEQFF	TGTGCCAGCAGTTTGAACTCTGAGCAGTTCTTC
NA	NA	TRBV9	TRBJ1-1	CASSVEPGRNTEAFF	TGTGCCAGCAGCGTAGAGCCAGGCCGGAACACTGAAGCTTTCTTT
TRBD1	few	TRBV20-1	TRBJ2-7	CSAIDSGTGYSYEQYF	TGCAGTGCTATTGATTCCGGGACAGGTTACTCCTACGAGCAGTACTTC
TRBD1	NA	TRBV2	TRBJ1-2	CASAGQGSYGYTF	TGTGCCAGTGCGGGACAGGGTTCTTATGGCTACACCTTC
TRBD1	once	TRBV3-1/TRBV3-2	TRBJ2-7	CASSHPTGTGAPEQYF	TGTGCCAGCAGCCATCCCACCGGGACAGGGGCCCCCGAGCAGTACTTC
NA	NA	TRBV11-2	TRBJ1-5	CASSPKTGYSNQPQHF	TGTGCCAGCAGCCCAAAAACAGGGTATAGCAATCAGCCCCAGCATTTT
TRBD2	NA	TRBV5-5	TRBJ2-1	CASSLLAGAREQFF	TGTGCCAGCAGCTTGCTAGCGGGAGCGCGCGAGCAGTTCTTC
NA	NA	TRBV18	TRBJ1-1	CASSPPTPNTEAFF	TGTGCCAGCTCACCACCAACACCGAACACTGAAGCTTTCTTT
TRBD1	NA	TRBV19	TRBJ2-7	CASRRTGGWDYEQYF	TGTGCCAGTAGGAGAACAGGGGGCTGGGACTACGAGCAGTACTTC
NA	NA	TRBV19	TRBJ2-7	CASSLDSMSSYEQYF	TGTGCCAGTAGTCTTGACTCAATGAGCTCCTACGAGCAGTACTTC
NA	NA	TRBV27	TRBJ1-5	CASSFTGSGNQPQHF	TGTGCCAGCAGTTTTACGGGGTCGGGCAATCAGCCCCAGCATTTT
NA	NA	TRBV11-1	TRBJ2-5	CASSRQTYQETQYF	TGTGCCAGCAGCCGACAGACGTACCAAGAGACCCAGTACTTC
NA	NA	TRBV10-3	TRBJ2-3	CATSGWDGTDTQYF	TGTGCCACCTCAGGGTGGGATGGGACAGATACGCAGTATTTT